This T cell receptor (beta chain) originates from a study of human T cells and chemical hapten exposure. On the study more broadly: The study patch tested 0.01% DPC on the upper back and read results at 6 days.

This clonotype was observed at least ten times. Its specificity is unknown. Per the original methods: Per-sample TCR counts ranged from 23,224 to 690,600, median roughly 96,000. TCRdb reprocessed the RACE reads with MiXCR, giving one entry per CDR3 protein. The V and J calls were determined by TCRdb, not by the authors. The sample lists about 41,000 distinct CDR3 sequences, 3% to 4.5% occurring once. The sample's time point: patch test 1, 2 weeks after DPC sensitization. Described treatment: therapeutic diphenylcyclopropenone sensitization with weekly scalp DPC. RNA extraction used unfractionated whole blood as the source of total RNA. This CDR3 spans 17 amino acids. With V trimmed by 3 bases and J by 4 bases, 13 bases remained unmatched. Germline values: CDR1 SGHVS, CDR2 FNYEAQ. General observations from the study: Once DPC sensitization occurred, TCRs above 1 in 1000 frequency showed no change.

Material: whole blood, obtained in connection with sensitization to the hapten diphenylcyclopropenone (DPC). This clonotype was obtained from a middle-aged man with alopecia areata. Some clones in this sample may be carry-over from other donors' samples. The chain has TRBV7-6 and TRBJ2-7; 9 bases map to TRBD2. The CDR3 nucleotides are TGTGCCAGCAGCTTTTCCAGCGGGGGGCCCCGCTCTTACGAGCAGTACTTC. Translating gives CASSFSSGGPRSYEQYF.